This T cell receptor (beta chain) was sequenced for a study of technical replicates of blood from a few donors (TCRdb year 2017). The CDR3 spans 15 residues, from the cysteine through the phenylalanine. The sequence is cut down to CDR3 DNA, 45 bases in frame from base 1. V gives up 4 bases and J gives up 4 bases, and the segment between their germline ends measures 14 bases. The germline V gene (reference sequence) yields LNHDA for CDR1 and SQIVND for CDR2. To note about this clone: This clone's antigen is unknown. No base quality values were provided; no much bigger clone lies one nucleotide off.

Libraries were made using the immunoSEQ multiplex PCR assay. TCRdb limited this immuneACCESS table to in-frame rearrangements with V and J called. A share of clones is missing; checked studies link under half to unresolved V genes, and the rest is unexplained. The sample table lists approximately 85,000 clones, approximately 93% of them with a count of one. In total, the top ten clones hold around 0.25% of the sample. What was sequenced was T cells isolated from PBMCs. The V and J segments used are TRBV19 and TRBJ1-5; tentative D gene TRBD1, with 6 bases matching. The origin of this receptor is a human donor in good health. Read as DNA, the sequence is TGTGCCAGTAGTAGACACACCACAGGGAATCAGCCCCAGCATTTT. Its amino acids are CASSRHTTGNQPQHF.